This T cell receptor (beta chain) was identified during a study of tumor-infiltrating lymphocytes in oesophageal squamous cell carcinoma. In TCRdb, the PCR reads were re-called with MiXCR into one record per CDR3 protein. The sample has 9,500 to 13,000 distinct CDR3 sequences, under 65% seen once. Germline values: CDR1 MDHEN, CDR2 SYDVKM. The length of the CDR3 is 15 residues. J was trimmed by 6 bases and V by 4 bases; bases with no gene match: 9. V and J are TRBV28 and TRBJ1-2; 9 bases are shared with TRBD1. The TCR sequence derives from a female donor with esophageal squamous cell carcinoma. Material: esophageal tumor tissue. CDR3 amino acids: CASSSYRGLVDGYTF. Here the CDR3 DNA reads TGTGCCAGCAGTTCGTACAGGGGGCTAGTGGATGGCTACACCTTC.